This T cell receptor (beta chain) appears in the sequencing data of a study of identical twins. V dropped 0 bases and J dropped 3 bases, with 9 bases sitting between them. Germline CDR1 is SGDLS and CDR2 is YYNGEE. This CDR3 has 14 residues. MiXCR, run by TCRdb on the 5' RACE reads, gives a single entry per CDR3 protein. The sample yields 300,000 to 400,000 distinct CDR3 sequences, 10% to 15% seen once. This clonotype was found a few times. This same sample was also taken into another study, of yellow fever vaccine responses in identical twins.

This receptor was taken from a woman aged 18-29 years in good health. The material sequenced was CD8+ T cells sorted from blood. V and J are TRBV9 and TRBJ1-2; possible D gene TRBD1, 5 bases. The CDR3 spells CASSVGGSDYGYTF. Here the CDR3 DNA reads TGTGCCAGCAGCGTAGGGGGGTCTGACTATGGCTACACCTTC.